These T cell receptor beta chains were read from a single sample in a study of cytomegalovirus exposure and HLA in healthy donors. Sequencing was performed with immunoSEQ multiplex PCR; in TCRdb, only in-frame clones are kept and a portion is missing. The sample lists about 71,000 clones; 65% to 75% were seen once. The sequencing sample was made of PBMCs. These receptors were obtained from a man aged 40-55 years in good health and CMV-seropositive. Both conserved end residues are part of each CDR3. A D gene is named only where the DNA matches it firmly. Clone size is given for some rows only: seen once, a few or many times, or a class if the clone is expanded.

j_gene	len	v_gene	abundance	d_gene	CDR3aa	CDR3nt
TRBJ1-1	13	TRBV25-1	-	-	CASSLGGRAEAFF	TGTGCCAGCAGTCTAGGGGGGAGGGCTGAAGCTTTCTTT
TRBJ1-2	14	TRBV5-1	-	-	CASSLSRGNYGYTF	TGCGCCAGCAGCTTGAGCAGGGGTAACTATGGCTACACCTTC
TRBJ1-2	15	TRBV5-1	many	TRBD1	CASSLSSGGFYGYTF	TGCGCCAGCAGCTTGTCGTCAGGGGGCTTCTATGGCTACACCTTC
TRBJ2-2	13	TRBV6-5	-	-	CASSRGQTGELFF	TGTGCCAGCAGCAGGGGTCAAACCGGGGAGCTGTTTTTT
TRBJ1-5	16	TRBV30	-	-	CAWSAQGISPNQPQHF	TGTGCCTGGAGTGCACAGGGAATTTCCCCAAATCAGCCCCAGCATTTT
TRBJ2-3	14	TRBV6-5	-	-	CASSYSDGTDTQYF	TGTGCCAGCAGTTACTCTGACGGGACAGATACGCAGTATTTT
TRBJ1-1	16	TRBV10-2	-	TRBD1	CASSESKGQGGTEAFF	TGCGCCAGCAGTGAGTCGAAGGGACAGGGGGGGACTGAAGCTTTCTTT
TRBJ1-4	15	TRBV9	-	-	CASSVEEGSSEKLFF	TGTGCCAGCAGCGTAGAGGAGGGGAGTTCCGAAAAACTGTTTTTT
TRBJ2-1	14	TRBV29-1	-	TRBD1	CSVPGTGSYNEQFF	TGCAGCGTTCCCGGGACAGGGAGCTACAATGAGCAGTTCTTC
TRBJ2-7	12	TRBV2	-	-	CASSPQGGVGDF	TGTGCCAGCAGTCCCCAGGGTGGGGTCGGCGACTTC
TRBJ2-2	13	TRBV2	-	-	CASSKDTTGELFF	TGTGCCAGCAGTAAAGATACTACCGGGGAGCTGTTTTTT
TRBJ2-2	12	TRBV9	-	-	CASLVPPGELFF	TGTGCCAGCCTCGTCCCCCCCGGGGAGCTGTTTTTT
TRBJ1-1	14	TRBV19	few	-	CASSIVEGGTEAFF	TGTGCCAGTAGTATAGTCGAAGGGGGCACTGAAGCTTTCTTT
TRBJ2-3	15	TRBV27	-	TRBD2	CASSPGGSSTDTQYF	TGTGCCAGCAGCCCCGGGGGGTCTAGCACAGATACGCAGTATTTT
TRBJ1-2	15	TRBV4-1	once	TRBD1	CASSYGTGGIYGYTF	TGCGCCAGCAGCTACGGGACAGGGGGCATCTATGGCTACACCTTC
TRBJ1-1	16	TRBV29-1	-	TRBD1	CSVGYRDSGFDTEAFF	TGCAGCGTTGGATACCGGGACAGCGGGTTCGACACTGAAGCTTTCTTT
TRBJ2-1	12	TRBV7-9	-	-	CASSKQANEQFF	TGTGCCAGCAGCAAACAGGCCAATGAGCAGTTCTTC
TRBJ1-4	14	TRBV5-4	-	-	CASSLKEVEEKLFF	TGTGCCAGCAGCTTAAAGGAAGTGGAGGAAAAACTGTTTTTT
TRBJ1-5	19	TRBV5-6	once	-	CASSLGGLFAPGLGQPQHF	TGTGCCAGCAGCTTGGGGGGCTTGTTCGCTCCCGGGCTGGGTCAGCCCCAGCATTTT
TRBJ2-2	14	TRBV30	-	-	CAWSAGLDTGELFF	TGTGCCTGGAGTGCAGGACTGGACACCGGGGAGCTGTTTTTT
TRBJ1-5	17	TRBV7-6	-	TRBD1	CASSLRSTGDSNQPQHF	TGTGCCAGCAGCTTAAGGTCGACAGGGGATAGCAATCAGCCCCAGCATTTT
TRBJ2-7	15	TRBV27	-	-	CASSLSRQGGYEQYF	TGTGCCAGCAGTTTATCTAGGCAGGGTGGGTACGAGCAGTACTTC
TRBJ2-6	16	TRBV19	-	TRBD1	CASSGDRARRANVLTF	TGTGCCAGTAGTGGAGACAGGGCAAGGAGGGCCAACGTCCTGACTTTC
TRBJ2-2	15	TRBV5-4	-	TRBD2	CASSLRTSGTGELFF	TGTGCCAGCAGCCTGAGGACTAGCGGGACAGGGGAGCTGTTTTTT
TRBJ2-7	15	TRBV13	few	TRBD1	CASSLRSGTASEQYF	TGTGCCAGCAGCTTAAGGTCCGGGACAGCATCCGAGCAGTACTTC
TRBJ2-2	16	TRBV4-3	-	TRBD2	CASMSGERGGSGELFF	TGCGCCAGCATGAGCGGAGAACGGGGGGGATCCGGGGAGCTGTTTTTT
TRBJ1-1	14	TRBV11-2	-	TRBD1	CASSLSTGRTEAFF	TGTGCCAGCAGCTTATCGACAGGGAGGACTGAAGCTTTCTTT
TRBJ2-6	17	TRBV2	few	-	CASSDAGIRSGANVLTF	TGTGCCAGCAGTGACGCAGGGATCCGCTCTGGGGCCAACGTCCTGACTTTC
TRBJ2-2	15	TRBV27	few	-	CASSPYIGKTGELFF	TGTGCCAGCAGTCCCTATATCGGGAAAACCGGGGAGCTGTTTTTT
TRBJ1-2	17	TRBV4-2	-	TRBD1	CASSQEGTAPNGGGYTF	TGTGCCAGCAGCCAAGAAGGGACAGCTCCCAATGGGGGGGGCTACACCTTC
TRBJ1-2	12	TRBV29-1	-	TRBD1	CSVTQGASGYTF	TGCAGCGTTACACAGGGGGCTAGTGGCTACACCTTC
TRBJ2-7	12	TRBV7-9	-	-	CASSSGTYEQYF	TGTGCCAGCAGCTCTGGGACTTACGAGCAGTACTTC
TRBJ2-7	14	TRBV6-1	-	TRBD1	CASSDGQGAGEQYF	TGTGCCAGCAGTGATGGACAGGGCGCGGGTGAGCAGTACTTC
TRBJ1-2	16	TRBV9	-	TRBD1	CASSPGQGGSGYGYTF	TGTGCCAGCAGCCCCGGACAGGGGGGAAGTGGCTATGGCTACACCTTC
TRBJ2-7	14	TRBV27	-	-	CASSPSGDAYEQYF	TGTGCCAGCAGCCCTTCCGGGGATGCCTACGAGCAGTACTTC
TRBJ2-2	17	TRBV7-9	-	-	CASSSGQTGSGTGELFF	TGTGCCAGCAGCTCCGGTCAGACGGGTTCCGGCACCGGGGAGCTGTTTTTT
TRBJ1-1	11	TRBV7-8	few	-	CASSFGRGAFF	TGTGCCAGCAGCTTCGGCAGGGGAGCTTTCTTT
TRBJ2-5	15	TRBV5-1	-	TRBD1	CASSSLGTGEETQYF	TGCGCCAGCAGCTCTTTAGGGACAGGGGAAGAGACCCAGTACTTC
TRBJ1-2	12	TRBV28	-	-	CASSSSNYGYTF	TGTGCCAGCAGTTCGTCGAACTATGGCTACACCTTC
TRBJ1-2	14	TRBV2	few	TRBD1	CASSGTGGNYGYTF	TGTGCCAGTTCCGGGACAGGGGGCAACTATGGCTACACCTTC
TRBJ1-5	13	TRBV29-1	-	-	CSVGGGENQPQHF	TGCAGCGTTGGCGGCGGGGAGAATCAGCCCCAGCATTTT
TRBJ1-2	14	TRBV7-3	-	-	CASSKDTWDYGYTF	TGTGCCAGCAGCAAGGACACCTGGGACTATGGCTACACCTTC
TRBJ1-2	14	TRBV28	-	TRBD1	CASSSGQGVYGYTF	TGTGCCAGCAGTTCCGGACAGGGGGTATATGGCTACACCTTC
TRBJ1-3	15	TRBV9	-	TRBD1	CASSVGTGEGNTIYF	TGTGCCAGCAGCGTAGGGACAGGGGAGGGAAACACCATATATTTT
TRBJ1-1	15	TRBV6-7	few	TRBD1	CASGKRTGNSTEAFF	TGTGCCAGCGGTAAAAGGACAGGGAACTCCACTGAAGCTTTCTTT
TRBJ1-2	14	TRBV28	-	TRBD1	CASSSPGGYYGYTF	TGTGCCAGCAGTTCTCCAGGGGGCTACTATGGCTACACCTTC